In its sample, the clone carrying this TCR beta chain was seen a few times. As yet, its antigen is unknown. Healthy Russian Caucasian donors spanned ages roughly 6 to 90 years. This sample is drawn from a study of blood T cells in healthy people across ages. Broader study findings: Per-million-T-cell TCR beta diversity fell roughly linearly with age.

The germline CDR1 and CDR2 sequences are PRHDT and FYEKMQ (reference sequence). This CDR3 contains 16 residues. J lost 6 bases, V lost 0 bases, and 5 bases had no gene match. With a J-beta primer mix and a sample-barcoded 5' primer, a second PCR ran about 7 to 11 cycles. MiXCR was run by TCRdb on the 5' RACE reads, yielding one entry per CDR3 protein. Among about 730,000 distinct CDR3 sequences listed, roughly 41% were seen once. This clonotype was obtained from a woman in her sixties in good health. The chain combines TRBV13 with TRBJ2-4; 10 bases line up with TRBD1. The sequencing sample was made of blood. CDR3 sequence (DNA): TGTGCCAGCAGCTTAGGGGGGACAGGGGAGGGAAACATTCAGTACTTC. The encoded protein is CASSLGGTGEGNIQYF.